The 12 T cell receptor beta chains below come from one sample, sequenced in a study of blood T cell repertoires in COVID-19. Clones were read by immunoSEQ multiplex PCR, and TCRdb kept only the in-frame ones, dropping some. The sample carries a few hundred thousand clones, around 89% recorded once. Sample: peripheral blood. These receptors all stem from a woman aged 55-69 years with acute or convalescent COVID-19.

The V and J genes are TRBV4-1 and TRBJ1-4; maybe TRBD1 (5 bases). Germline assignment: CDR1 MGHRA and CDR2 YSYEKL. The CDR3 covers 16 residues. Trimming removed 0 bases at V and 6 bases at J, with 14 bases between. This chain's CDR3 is CASSQEMGGNDEKLFF. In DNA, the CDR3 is TGCGCCAGCAGCCAAGAAATGGGGGGAAACGATGAAAAACTGTTTTTT.

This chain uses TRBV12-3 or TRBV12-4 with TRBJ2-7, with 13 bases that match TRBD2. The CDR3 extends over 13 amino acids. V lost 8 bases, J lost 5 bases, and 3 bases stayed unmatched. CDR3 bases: TGTGCCAGCGGACTAGCGGGAGCCCACGAGCAGTACTTC. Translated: CASGLAGAHEQYF.

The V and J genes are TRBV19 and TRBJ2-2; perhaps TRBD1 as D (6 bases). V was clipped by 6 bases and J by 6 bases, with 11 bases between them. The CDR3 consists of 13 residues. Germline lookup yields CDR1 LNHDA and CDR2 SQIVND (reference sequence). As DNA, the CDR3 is TGTGCCAGTAGGTACCAGGGGTCCGGGGAGCTGTTTTTT. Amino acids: CASRYQGSGELFF.

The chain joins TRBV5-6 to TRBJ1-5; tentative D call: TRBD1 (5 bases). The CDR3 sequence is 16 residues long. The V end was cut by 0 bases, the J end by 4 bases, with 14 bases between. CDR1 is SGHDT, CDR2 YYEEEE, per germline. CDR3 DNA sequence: TGTGCCAGCAGCTTGGGTGGGCAGGGTAGAAATCAGCCCCAGCATTTT. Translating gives CASSLGGQGRNQPQHF. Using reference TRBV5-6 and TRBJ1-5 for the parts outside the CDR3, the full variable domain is DAGVTQSPTHLIKTRGQQVTLRCSPKSGHDTVSWYQQALGQGPQFIFQYYEEEERQRGNFPDRFSGHQFPNYSSELNVNALLLGDSALYLCASSLGGQGRNQPQHFGDGTRLSIL.

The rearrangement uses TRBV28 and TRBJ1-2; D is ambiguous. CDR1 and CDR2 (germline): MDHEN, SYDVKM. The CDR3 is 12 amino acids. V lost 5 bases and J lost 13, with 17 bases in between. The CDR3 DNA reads TGTGCCAGCAGTGCTGCTGAGGGTAAAGGCACCTTC. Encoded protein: CASSAAEGKGTF.

The CDR3 DNA sequence: TGTGCCAGCAGTCAAGGGGCAGGGAGGGCCGGGGAGCTGTTTTTT. Protein: CASSQGAGRAGELFF. J is TRBJ2-2 and V is TRBV11-2, with 7 positions matching TRBD2. The CDR3 spans 15 residues. Germline V gives CDR1 SGHAT, CDR2 FQNNGV. The V segment lost 6 bases and the J segment 6 bases; nucleotides outside the gene matches: 10.

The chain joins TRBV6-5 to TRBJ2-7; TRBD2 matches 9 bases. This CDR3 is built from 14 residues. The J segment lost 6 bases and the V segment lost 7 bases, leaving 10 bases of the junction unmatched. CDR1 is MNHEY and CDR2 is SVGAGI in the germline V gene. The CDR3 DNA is TGTGCCAGCAAAAACGGGGTAGCGGGAGTCGAGCAGTACTTC. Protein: CASKNGVAGVEQYF.

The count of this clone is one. In nucleotides, the CDR3 is TGCGCCAGCAGCCAAGAAAACAGATTTAATGAAAAACTGTTTTTT. It specifies CASSQENRFNEKLFF. The V call is TRBV4-3, the J call TRBJ1-4; D unresolved. Trimming took off 0 bases at V and 4 bases at J, with 9 bases between the two ends. The germline gives CDR1 LGHNA, CDR2 YSLEER. The CDR3 covers 15 residues.

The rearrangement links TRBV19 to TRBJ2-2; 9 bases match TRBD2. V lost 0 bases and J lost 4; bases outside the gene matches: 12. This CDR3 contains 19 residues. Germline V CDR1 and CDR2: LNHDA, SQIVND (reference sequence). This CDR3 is CASSIDRSGTSGRTGELFF. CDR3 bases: TGTGCCAGTAGTATAGATCGGTCAGGTACTAGCGGGCGCACCGGGGAGCTGTTTTTT.

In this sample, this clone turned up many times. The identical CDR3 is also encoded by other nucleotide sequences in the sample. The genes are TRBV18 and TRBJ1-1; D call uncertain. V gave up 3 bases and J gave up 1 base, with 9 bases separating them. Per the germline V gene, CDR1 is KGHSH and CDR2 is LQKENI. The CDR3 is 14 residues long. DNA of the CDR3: TGTGCCAGCTCACCGGCCGGGAAGAACACTGAAGCTTTCTTT. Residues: CASSPAGKNTEAFF.

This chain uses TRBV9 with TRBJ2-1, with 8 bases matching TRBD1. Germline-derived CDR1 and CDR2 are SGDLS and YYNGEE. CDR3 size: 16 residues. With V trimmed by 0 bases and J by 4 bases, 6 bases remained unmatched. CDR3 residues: CASSVGLRQGYNEQFF. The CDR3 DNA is TGTGCCAGCAGCGTAGGTTTGAGACAGGGGTACAATGAGCAGTTCTTC.

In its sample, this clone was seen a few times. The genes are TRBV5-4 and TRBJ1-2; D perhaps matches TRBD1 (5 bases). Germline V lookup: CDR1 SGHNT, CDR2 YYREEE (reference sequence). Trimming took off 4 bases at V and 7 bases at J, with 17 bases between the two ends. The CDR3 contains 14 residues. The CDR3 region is CASSPEAQGGGYTF. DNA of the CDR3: TGTGCCAGCAGCCCGGAGGCTCAGGGAGGTGGCTACACCTTC.